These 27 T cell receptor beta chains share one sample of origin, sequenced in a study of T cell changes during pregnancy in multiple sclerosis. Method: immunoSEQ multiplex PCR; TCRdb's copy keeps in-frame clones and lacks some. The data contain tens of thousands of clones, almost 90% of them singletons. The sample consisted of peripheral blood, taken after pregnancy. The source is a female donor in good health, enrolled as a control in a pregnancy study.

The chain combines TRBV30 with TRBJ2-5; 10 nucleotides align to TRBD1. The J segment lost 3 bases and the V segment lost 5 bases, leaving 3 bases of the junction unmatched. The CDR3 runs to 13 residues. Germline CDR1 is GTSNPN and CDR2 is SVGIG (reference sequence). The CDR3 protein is CAWDRGLEETQYF. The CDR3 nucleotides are TGTGCCTGGGACAGGGGGCTGGAAGAGACCCAGTACTTC.

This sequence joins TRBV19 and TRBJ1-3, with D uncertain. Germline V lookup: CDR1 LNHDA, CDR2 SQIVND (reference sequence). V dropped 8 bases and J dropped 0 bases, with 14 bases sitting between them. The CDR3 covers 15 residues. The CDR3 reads CASLEGWSSGNTIYF. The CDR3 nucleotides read TGTGCCAGTTTAGAGGGTTGGTCCTCTGGAAACACCATATATTTT.

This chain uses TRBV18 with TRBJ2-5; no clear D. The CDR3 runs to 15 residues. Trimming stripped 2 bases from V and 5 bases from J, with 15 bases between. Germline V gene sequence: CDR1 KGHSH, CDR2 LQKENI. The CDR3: CASSPKSPARETQYF. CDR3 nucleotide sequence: TGTGCCAGCTCACCAAAAAGCCCCGCCCGGGAGACCCAGTACTTC.

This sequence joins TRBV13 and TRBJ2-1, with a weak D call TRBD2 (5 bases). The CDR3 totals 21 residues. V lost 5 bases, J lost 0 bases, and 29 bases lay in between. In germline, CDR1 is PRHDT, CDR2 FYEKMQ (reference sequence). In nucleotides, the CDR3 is TGTGCCAGCAGCCCGGAACCCTCGCTCTCGGAGGCCTCGCTCTCCTACAATGAGCAGTTCTTC. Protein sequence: CASSPEPSLSEASLSYNEQFF.

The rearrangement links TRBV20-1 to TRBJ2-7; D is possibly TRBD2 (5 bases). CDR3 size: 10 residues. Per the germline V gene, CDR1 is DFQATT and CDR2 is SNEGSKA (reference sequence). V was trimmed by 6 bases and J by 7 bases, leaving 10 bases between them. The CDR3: CSASSGEQYF. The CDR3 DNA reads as TGCAGTGCGTCCTCGGGGGAGCAGTACTTC.

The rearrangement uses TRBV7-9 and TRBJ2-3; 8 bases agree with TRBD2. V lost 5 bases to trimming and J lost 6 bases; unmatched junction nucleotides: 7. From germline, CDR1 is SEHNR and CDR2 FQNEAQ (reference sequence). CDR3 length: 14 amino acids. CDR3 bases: TGTGCCAGCAGCCCAAGGACTAGCTCCGATACGCAGTATTTT. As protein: CASSPRTSSDTQYF. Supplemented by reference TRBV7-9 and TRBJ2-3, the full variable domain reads DTGVSQNPRHKITKRGQNVTFRCDPISEHNRLYWYRQTLGQGPEFLTYFQNEAQLEKSRLLSDRFSAERPKGSFSTLEIQRTEQGDSAMYLCASSPRTSSDTQYFGPGTRLTVL.

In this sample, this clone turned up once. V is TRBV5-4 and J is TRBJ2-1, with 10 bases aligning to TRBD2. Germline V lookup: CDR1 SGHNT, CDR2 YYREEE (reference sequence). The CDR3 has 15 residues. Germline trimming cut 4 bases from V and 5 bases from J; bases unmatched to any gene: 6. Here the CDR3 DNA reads TGTGCCAGCAGCCCGACTAGCGGGCGGGACAATGAGCAGTTCTTC. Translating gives CASSPTSGRDNEQFF.

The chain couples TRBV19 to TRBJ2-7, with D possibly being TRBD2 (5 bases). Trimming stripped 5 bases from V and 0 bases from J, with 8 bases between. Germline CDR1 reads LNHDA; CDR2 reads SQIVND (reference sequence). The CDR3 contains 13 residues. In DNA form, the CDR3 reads TGTGCCAGTAGTGAGCGGATCTCCTACGAGCAGTACTTC. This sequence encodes CASSERISYEQYF.

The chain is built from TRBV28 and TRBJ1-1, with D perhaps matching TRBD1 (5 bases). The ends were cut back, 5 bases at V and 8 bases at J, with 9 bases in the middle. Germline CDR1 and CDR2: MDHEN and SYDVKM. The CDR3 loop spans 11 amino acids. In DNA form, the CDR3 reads TGTGCCAGCAGTCGACCAGGGGAAGCTTTCTTT. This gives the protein CASSRPGEAFF.

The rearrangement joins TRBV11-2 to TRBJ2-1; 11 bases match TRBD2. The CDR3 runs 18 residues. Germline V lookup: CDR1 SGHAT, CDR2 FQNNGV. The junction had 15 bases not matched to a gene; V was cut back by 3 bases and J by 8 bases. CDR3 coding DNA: TGTGCCAGCAGCTTCTTAGAAACGATAGCGGGAGGGTTGGATGAGCAGTTCTTC. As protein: CASSFLETIAGGLDEQFF.

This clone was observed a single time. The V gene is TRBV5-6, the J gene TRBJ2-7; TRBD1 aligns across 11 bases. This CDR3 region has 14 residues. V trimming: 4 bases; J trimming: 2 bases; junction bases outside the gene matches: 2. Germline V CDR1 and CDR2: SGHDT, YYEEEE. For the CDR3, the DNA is TGTGCCAGCAGCCGGGACAGGGGGGCCTACGAGCAGTACTTC. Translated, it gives CASSRDRGAYEQYF.

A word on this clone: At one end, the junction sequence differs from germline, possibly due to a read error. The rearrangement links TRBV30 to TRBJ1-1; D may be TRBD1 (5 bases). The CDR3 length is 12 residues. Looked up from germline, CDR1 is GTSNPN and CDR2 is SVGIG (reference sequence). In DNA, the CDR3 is TGTGCCTGGGGTGTCGGGGGGGTTTTGGCTTTCTTT. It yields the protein CAWGVGGVLAFF.

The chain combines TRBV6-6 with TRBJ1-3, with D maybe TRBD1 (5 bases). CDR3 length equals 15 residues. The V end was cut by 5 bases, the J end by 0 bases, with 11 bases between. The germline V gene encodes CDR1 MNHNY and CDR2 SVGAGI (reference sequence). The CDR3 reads CASSTRQNSGNTIYF. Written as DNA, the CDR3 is TGTGCCAGCAGTACGCGACAGAACTCTGGAAACACCATATATTTT.

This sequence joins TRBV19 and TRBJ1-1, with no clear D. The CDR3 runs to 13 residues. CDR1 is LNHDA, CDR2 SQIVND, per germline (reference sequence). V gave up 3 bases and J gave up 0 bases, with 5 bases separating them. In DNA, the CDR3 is TGTGCCAGTAGTATTATTATGAACACTGAAGCTTTCTTT. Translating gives CASSIIMNTEAFF. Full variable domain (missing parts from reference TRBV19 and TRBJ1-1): DGGITQSPKYLFRKEGQNVTLSCEQNLNHDAMYWYRQDPGQGLRLIYYSQIVNDFQKGDIAEGYSVSREKKESFPLTVTSAQKNPTAFYLCASSIIMNTEAFFGQGTRLTVV.

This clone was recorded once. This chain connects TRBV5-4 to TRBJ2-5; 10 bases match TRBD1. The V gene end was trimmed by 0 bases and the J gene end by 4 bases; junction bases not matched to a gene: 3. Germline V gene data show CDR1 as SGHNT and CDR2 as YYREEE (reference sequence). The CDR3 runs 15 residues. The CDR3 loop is CASSLGGTGVETQYF. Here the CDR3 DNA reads TGTGCCAGCAGCTTGGGCGGGACAGGGGTAGAGACCCAGTACTTC.

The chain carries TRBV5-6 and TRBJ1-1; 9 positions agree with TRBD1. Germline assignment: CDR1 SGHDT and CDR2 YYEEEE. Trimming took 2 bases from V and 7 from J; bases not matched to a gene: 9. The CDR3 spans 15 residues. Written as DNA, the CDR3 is TGTGCCAGCAGCTTAACGCTACAGGGGGCCGGTGAAGCTTTCTTT. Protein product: CASSLTLQGAGEAFF.

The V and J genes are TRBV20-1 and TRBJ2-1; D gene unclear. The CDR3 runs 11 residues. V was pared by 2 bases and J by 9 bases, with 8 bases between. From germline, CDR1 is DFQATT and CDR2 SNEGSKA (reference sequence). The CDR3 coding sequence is TGCAGTGCTAGATCCTACCCTGAGCAGTTCTTC. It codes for CSARSYPEQFF.

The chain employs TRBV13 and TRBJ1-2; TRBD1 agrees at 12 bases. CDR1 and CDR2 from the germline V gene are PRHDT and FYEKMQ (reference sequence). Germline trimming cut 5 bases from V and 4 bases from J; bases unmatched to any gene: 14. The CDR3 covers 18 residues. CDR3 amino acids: CASSPSGTGGVSTYGYTF. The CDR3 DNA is TGTGCCAGCAGCCCCTCCGGGACAGGGGGCGTCTCGACCTATGGCTACACCTTC.

CDR3 nucleotides: TGTGCCAGCAGCCCGCAGATGAACACTGAAGCTTTCTTT. Its translation: CASSPQMNTEAFF. The chain uses TRBV14 and TRBJ1-1; no firm D call. The CDR3 has 13 residues. Per the germline V gene, CDR1 is SGHDN and CDR2 is FVKESK. The germline V and J ends were trimmed by 4 bases and 0 bases, with 6 bases remaining between them. Based on the CDR3 plus reference TRBV14 and TRBJ1-1, the full variable domain is EAGVTQFPSHSVIEKGQTVTLRCDPISGHDNLYWYRRVMGKEIKFLLHFVKESKQDESGMPNNRFLAERTGGTYSTLKVQPAELEDSGVYFCASSPQMNTEAFFGQGTRLTVV.

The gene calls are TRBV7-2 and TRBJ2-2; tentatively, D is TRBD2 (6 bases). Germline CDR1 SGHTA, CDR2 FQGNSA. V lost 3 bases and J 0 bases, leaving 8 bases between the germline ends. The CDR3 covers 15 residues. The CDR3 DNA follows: TGTGCCAGCAGCTTGACGGGAGCGAACACCGGGGAGCTGTTTTTT. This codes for CASSLTGANTGELFF.

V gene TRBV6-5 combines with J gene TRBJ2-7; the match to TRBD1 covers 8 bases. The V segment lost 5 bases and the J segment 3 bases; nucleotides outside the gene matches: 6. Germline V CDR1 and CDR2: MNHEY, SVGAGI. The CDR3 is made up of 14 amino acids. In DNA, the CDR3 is TGTGCCAGCAGTCCGGGACAGGTTAGCTACGAGCAGTACTTC. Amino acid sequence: CASSPGQVSYEQYF.

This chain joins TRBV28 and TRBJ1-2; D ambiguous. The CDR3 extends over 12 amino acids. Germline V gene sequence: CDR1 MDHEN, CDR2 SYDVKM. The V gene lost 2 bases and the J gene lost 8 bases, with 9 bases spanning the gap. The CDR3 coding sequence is TGTGCCAGCAGTTTAGATAGCGAGGGCTACACCTTC. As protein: CASSLDSEGYTF.

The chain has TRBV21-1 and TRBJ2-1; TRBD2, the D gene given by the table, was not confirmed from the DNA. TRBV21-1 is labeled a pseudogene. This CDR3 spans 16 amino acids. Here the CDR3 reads CASSARSYPAEDEQFF. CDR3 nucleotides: TGTGCCAGCAGCGCTAGGTCCTACCCAGCGGAAGATGAGCAGTTCTTC.

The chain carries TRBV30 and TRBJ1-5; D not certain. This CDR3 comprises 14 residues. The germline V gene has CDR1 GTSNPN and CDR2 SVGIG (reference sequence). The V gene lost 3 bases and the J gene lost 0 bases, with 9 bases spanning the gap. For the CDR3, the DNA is TGTGCCTGGAGGGGCCTATATAGCAATCAGCCCCAGCATTTT. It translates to CAWRGLYSNQPQHF.

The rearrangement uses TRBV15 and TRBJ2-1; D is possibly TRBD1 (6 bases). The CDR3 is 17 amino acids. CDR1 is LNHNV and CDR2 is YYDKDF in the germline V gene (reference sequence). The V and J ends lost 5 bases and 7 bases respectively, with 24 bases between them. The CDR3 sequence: CATSGPIGAQGWNEQFF. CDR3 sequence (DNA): TGTGCCACCAGCGGGCCGATCGGAGCACAGGGATGGAATGAGCAGTTCTTC.

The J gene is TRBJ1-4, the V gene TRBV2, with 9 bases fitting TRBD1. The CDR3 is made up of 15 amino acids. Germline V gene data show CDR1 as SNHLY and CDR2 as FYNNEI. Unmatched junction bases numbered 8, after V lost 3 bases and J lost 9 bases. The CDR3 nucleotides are TGTGCCAGCAGTGAGGAGGGGACAGGGTACCAAAAACTGTTTTTT. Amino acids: CASSEEGTGYQKLFF.

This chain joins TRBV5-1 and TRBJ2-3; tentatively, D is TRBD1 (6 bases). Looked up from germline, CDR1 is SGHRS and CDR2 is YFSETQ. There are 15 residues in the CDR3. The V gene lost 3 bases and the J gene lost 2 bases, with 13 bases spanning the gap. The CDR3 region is CASSSRTDNTDTQYF. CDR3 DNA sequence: TGCGCCAGCAGCTCCCGGACAGATAACACAGATACGCAGTATTTT.